The 10 T cell receptor beta chains in this list originate from one sample, sequenced in a study of blood T cell repertoires in COVID-19 (TCRdb year 2020). Library preparation used the immunoSEQ multiplex PCR assay. What TCRdb holds here is the immuneACCESS table cut down to in-frame rearrangements. Part of the clones is not present; checked against another copy, under half of the missing clones reflect an unresolved V gene, and the others are unexplained. The sample includes roughly 250,000 clones, with about 87% observed a single time. The ten largest account for 2.3% of the sample. Sequencing was carried out using peripheral blood. Receptor source: a woman aged 45-65 years with acute or convalescent COVID-19.

This chain uses TRBV2 with TRBJ1-5, with 8 nucleotides matching TRBD1. V gave up 5 bases and J gave up 3 bases; unmatched junction bases: 9. The length of the CDR3 is 16 residues. Germline V gives CDR1 SNHLY, CDR2 FYNNEI. The CDR3 DNA reads TGTGCCAGCAGTCACCACGGGGACAGGTTCAATCAGCCCCAGCATTTT. Translation gives CASSHHGDRFNQPQHF.

This rearrangement joins TRBV4-1 to TRBJ1-4, with unresolved D. CDR1 and CDR2 from the germline V gene are MGHRA and YSYEKL. CDR3 length equals 15 residues. V was clipped by 2 bases and J by 3 bases, with 10 bases between them. The CDR3 nucleotides are TGCGCCAGCAGCCAATTTGACACCGCTAATGAAAAACTGTTTTTT. It encodes CASSQFDTANEKLFF.

The chain links TRBV5-6 to TRBJ2-1; 9 nucleotides match TRBD2. With V trimmed by 3 bases and J by 1 base, 11 bases remained unmatched. The length of the CDR3 is 18 residues. The germline V gene encodes CDR1 SGHDT and CDR2 YYEEEE. CDR3 protein: CASSYAGGLIQSYNEQFF. CDR3 DNA sequence: TGTGCCAGCAGCTACGCGGGAGGGCTAATTCAATCCTACAATGAGCAGTTCTTC.

Only one count was recorded for this clone. V usage is TRBV5-8 and J usage is TRBJ2-5; a weak D match, TRBD1 (6 bases). Trimming took off 6 bases at V and 5 bases at J, with 17 bases between the two ends. This CDR3 comprises 14 residues. CDR1 is SGHTS, CDR2 YDEGEE, per germline. The CDR3 region is CASTSGRTAETQYF. The CDR3 nucleotides read TGTGCCAGCACCTCGGGCCGGACAGCGGAGACCCAGTACTTC.

V and J are TRBV5-1 and TRBJ1-6; D gene unclear. V gave up 2 bases and J gave up 8 bases, with 8 bases separating them. This CDR3 spans 13 amino acids. The V gene's germline CDR1 is SGHRS and CDR2 YFSETQ. In DNA, the CDR3 is TGCGCCAGCAGCTTCAGTGAGGATTCACCCCTCCACTTT. Translation: CASSFSEDSPLHF.

Note on this clone: Other DNA sequences of this sample code for an identical CDR3. This sequence joins TRBV5-1 and TRBJ1-3; 9 positions match TRBD1. CDR1 SGHRS and CDR2 YFSETQ come from the germline V gene. This CDR3 has 15 residues. The trim removed 0 bases at V and 4 bases at J, leaving 2 bases unmatched. CDR3 coding DNA: TGCGCCAGCAGCTTGGGACAGGGGGTAGGAAACACCATATATTTT. Translation: CASSLGQGVGNTIYF.

This sequence joins TRBV6-5 and TRBJ2-1; D remains ambiguous. Germline V CDR1 and CDR2: MNHEY, SVGAGI. The CDR3 spans 14 residues. The V gene lost 7 bases and the J gene lost 8 bases, with 18 bases spanning the gap. CDR3 sequence (DNA): TGTGCCAGCATCAAAGCACCGGGTTTGGATGAGCAGTTCTTC. Its translation is CASIKAPGLDEQFF.

The CDR3 nucleotides are TGTGCCAGCAGCGGTATCAGTGAAGCTTTCTTT. Translating gives CASSGISEAFF. The chain uses TRBV9 and TRBJ1-1; D remains unclear. The CDR3 sequence is 11 residues long. Germline V lookup: CDR1 SGDLS, CDR2 YYNGEE. Deletions cut 3 bases from V and 7 bases from J, with 7 bases between.

The genes are TRBV29-1 and TRBJ1-5; no definite D call. The V end was cut by 4 bases, the J end by 4 bases, with 11 bases between. Germline CDR1 SQVTM, CDR2 ANQGSEA. This CDR3 spans 13 amino acids. The CDR3 bases are TGCAGCGTTGCTTTGGGCCATAATCAGCCCCAGCATTTT. Translated, it gives CSVALGHNQPQHF.

V usage is TRBV2 and J usage is TRBJ1-2, with 9 bases that match TRBD1. V trimming: 4 bases; J trimming: 4 bases; junction bases outside the gene matches: 13. CDR1 and CDR2 from the germline V gene are SNHLY and FYNNEI. The CDR3 contains 17 residues. The CDR3 DNA sequence: TGTGCCAGCAGTGTCATAACAGGGGGCAGCATCTCCTATGGCTACACCTTC. Residues: CASSVITGGSISYGYTF.